These T cell receptor beta chains were read from a single sample in a study of T cells in Graves' hyperthyroidism and ophthalmopathy. TCRdb reprocessed the multiplex PCR reads with MiXCR, giving one entry per CDR3 protein. This table holds more than 550,000 distinct CDR3 sequences, around 19% found once. The sample consisted of blood. These TCRs come from a woman between 45 and 65 years old with Graves' hyperthyroidism that later progressed to Graves' ophthalmopathy. CDR3s include the opening cysteine and the closing phenylalanine or tryptophan. The D gene is left open where the match is weak. The size field is filled for only some rows; it gives once, few, many or a size class.

J gene: TRBJ1-1; CDR3 length: 13; clone size: many; D gene: .; V gene: TRBV18; CDR3 protein: CASSRGVGTEAFF; CDR3 DNA: TGTGCCAGCTCACGAGGTGTCGGGACTGAAGCTTTCTTT
J gene: TRBJ2-7; CDR3 length: 12; clone size: many; D gene: .; V gene: TRBV11-2; CDR3 protein: CASSGISYEQYF; CDR3 DNA: TGTGCCAGCAGCGGTATCTCCTACGAGCAGTACTTC
J gene: TRBJ2-7; CDR3 length: 17; clone size: many; D gene: TRBD1; V gene: TRBV3-1; CDR3 protein: CASSQTGTGKVWYEQYF; CDR3 DNA: TGTGCCAGCAGCCAAACCGGGACAGGGAAAGTTTGGTACGAGCAGTACTTC
J gene: TRBJ2-4; CDR3 length: 15; clone size: many; D gene: .; V gene: TRBV12-3/TRBV12-4; CDR3 protein: CASSPLRQFRNIQYF; CDR3 DNA: TGTGCCAGCAGCCCGCTTCGACAGTTTAGGAACATTCAGTACTTC
J gene: TRBJ2-1; CDR3 length: 15; clone size: many; D gene: .; V gene: TRBV5-1; CDR3 protein: CASSLTSRGRNEQFF; CDR3 DNA: TGCGCCAGCAGCTTGACATCGCGGGGAAGGAATGAGCAGTTCTTC
J gene: TRBJ2-2; CDR3 length: 17; clone size: .; D gene: .; V gene: TRBV19; CDR3 protein: CASSIMPEQVNTGELFF; CDR3 DNA: TGTGCCAGTAGTATAATGCCCGAACAGGTGAACACCGGGGAGCTGTTTTTT
J gene: TRBJ1-5; CDR3 length: 13; clone size: many; D gene: .; V gene: TRBV20-1; CDR3 protein: CSAGARANQPQHF; CDR3 DNA: TGCAGTGCTGGGGCAAGGGCTAATCAGCCCCAGCATTTT
J gene: TRBJ2-7; CDR3 length: 15; clone size: few; D gene: TRBD1; V gene: TRBV4-1; CDR3 protein: CASSQRSGDSDEQYF; CDR3 DNA: TGCGCCAGCAGCCAAAGGTCAGGGGACAGCGACGAGCAGTACTTC
J gene: TRBJ1-1; CDR3 length: 15; clone size: few; D gene: .; V gene: TRBV19; CDR3 protein: CASSVTGTGNTEAFF; CDR3 DNA: TGTGCCAGTAGTGTGACCGGGACGGGGAACACTGAAGCTTTCTTT
J gene: TRBJ2-3; CDR3 length: 17; clone size: .; D gene: TRBD2; V gene: TRBV7-9; CDR3 protein: CASSFQPPLAGLDTQYF; CDR3 DNA: TGTGCCAGCAGCTTTCAACCCCCACTAGCGGGACTAGATACGCAGTATTTT
J gene: TRBJ2-1; CDR3 length: 15; clone size: many; D gene: TRBD2; V gene: TRBV5-1; CDR3 protein: CASSRRGGGLNEQFF; CDR3 DNA: TGCGCCAGCAGCCGGCGGGGCGGGGGGCTCAATGAGCAGTTCTTC
J gene: TRBJ2-7; CDR3 length: 14; clone size: .; D gene: .; V gene: TRBV10-3; CDR3 protein: CAISVGTRSYEQYF; CDR3 DNA: TGTGCCATCAGTGTTGGGACACGGTCATACGAGCAGTACTTC
J gene: TRBJ1-2; CDR3 length: 12; clone size: few; D gene: .; V gene: TRBV20-1; CDR3 protein: CSARDRGHGYTF; CDR3 DNA: TGCAGTGCTAGAGATCGGGGGCATGGCTACACCTTC
J gene: TRBJ2-1; CDR3 length: 15; clone size: .; D gene: .; V gene: TRBV7-9; CDR3 protein: CASSLALRWGDEQFF; CDR3 DNA: TGTGCCAGCAGCTTAGCGCTGAGGTGGGGCGATGAGCAGTTCTTC
J gene: TRBJ2-1; CDR3 length: 14; clone size: .; D gene: .; V gene: TRBV6-1; CDR3 protein: CASSLYGSYNEQFF; CDR3 DNA: TGTGCCAGCAGCCTCTACGGCTCCTACAATGAGCAGTTCTTC
J gene: TRBJ2-7; CDR3 length: 14; clone size: .; D gene: .; V gene: TRBV19; CDR3 protein: CASRTRQSSYEQYF; CDR3 DNA: TGTGCCAGTAGGACCCGACAGAGCTCCTACGAGCAGTACTTC
J gene: TRBJ2-2; CDR3 length: 15; clone size: few; D gene: .; V gene: TRBV5-1; CDR3 protein: CASSLHRDLTGELFF; CDR3 DNA: TGCGCCAGCAGCTTGCACAGGGACCTCACCGGGGAGCTGTTTTTT
J gene: TRBJ2-4; CDR3 length: 14; clone size: .; D gene: .; V gene: TRBV5-4; CDR3 protein: CASSYSNAGNIQYF; CDR3 DNA: TGTGCCAGCAGCTACTCGAACGCCGGAAACATTCAGTACTTC
J gene: TRBJ1-1; CDR3 length: 17; clone size: many; D gene: TRBD1; V gene: TRBV7-2; CDR3 protein: CASRLGYRGRMNTEAFF; CDR3 DNA: TGTGCCAGCAGACTTGGGTACAGGGGGCGAATGAACACTGAAGCTTTCTTT
J gene: TRBJ1-2; CDR3 length: 12; clone size: .; D gene: .; V gene: TRBV7-2; CDR3 protein: CASSFYDYGYTF; CDR3 DNA: TGTGCCAGCAGCTTTTATGATTATGGCTACACCTTC
J gene: TRBJ1-1; CDR3 length: 15; clone size: many; D gene: .; V gene: TRBV27; CDR3 protein: CASSLTNTLNTEAFF; CDR3 DNA: TGTGCCAGCAGTTTAACCAATACCTTGAACACTGAAGCTTTCTTT
J gene: TRBJ2-7; CDR3 length: 17; clone size: .; D gene: TRBD1; V gene: TRBV25-1; CDR3 protein: CASSDLGQGLRENEQYF; CDR3 DNA: TGTGCCAGCAGTGACCTCGGACAGGGGCTGCGAGAGAACGAGCAGTACTTC
J gene: TRBJ2-1; CDR3 length: 15; clone size: many; D gene: .; V gene: TRBV2; CDR3 protein: CASSEGTGSYNEQFF; CDR3 DNA: TGTGCCAGCAGTGAGGGGACTGGCTCCTACAATGAGCAGTTCTTC